This entry is about one T cell receptor beta chain. These data come from a study of T-cell memory formation after mild COVID-19. The germline CDR1 and CDR2 sequences are SGHDT and YYEEEE. The V segment lost 1 base and the J segment 7 bases; nucleotides outside the gene matches: 1. The CDR3 is 12 amino acids. TCRdb reprocessed the 5' RACE reads via MiXCR and lists one record per CDR3 protein. The table includes 350,000 to 450,000 distinct CDR3 sequences, about 24% detected once. Input material: PBMCs or a T cell subset sorted from them (not recorded which). V is TRBV5-6 and J is TRBJ1-2, with 7 bases aligning to TRBD1. This clonotype originated in an adult woman who had mild COVID-19 (a few samples of this study predate the infection). Cell type and time point are not known. The CDR3 protein is CASSLNRGGYTF. CDR3 nucleotide sequence: TGTGCCAGCAGCTTGAACAGGGGTGGCTACACCTTC.